The 6 T cell receptor beta chains in this list originate from one sample, sequenced in a study of T cell therapy after organ transplantation (dated by TCRdb to the late 2010s). The time point label corresponds to: before start of T cell therapy. Their antigen targets remain unknown. Libraries came from the immunoSEQ multiplex PCR assay. In its TCRdb copy, this immuneACCESS table keeps in-frame sequences only and misses some clones. Where compared with another copy, unresolved V genes explain less than half of these, and the others have no known cause. Here the sample has about 48,000 clones; around 93% occur a single time. In total, the top ten clones hold around 3% of the sample. This specimen consisted of CD8+ T cells from blood, obtained before autologous CMV-specific T cell therapy. The receptors originated from a human patient who had received a solid organ transplant and had CMV disease.

This chain's CDR3 is CASSLGLTGTSGSYNEQFF. CDR3 sequence (DNA): TGTGCCAGCAGTTTAGGTTTAACGGGGACTAGCGGGTCCTACAATGAGCAGTTCTTC. This sequence joins TRBV27 and TRBJ2-1, with 12 bases that match TRBD2. Germline V gene data show CDR1 as MNHEY and CDR2 as SMNVEV (reference sequence). This CDR3 contains 19 residues. V dropped 2 bases and J dropped 1; count of bases not matched to a gene: 9.

The gene calls are TRBV27 and TRBJ2-5; the D gene could be TRBD1 or TRBD2 (7 bases each). The CDR3 extends over 15 amino acids. Trimming stripped 2 bases from V and 5 bases from J, with 15 bases between. Germline CDR1 is MNHEY and CDR2 is SMNVEV (reference sequence). The CDR3 loop reads CASSLGPQGGETQYF. The CDR3 coding sequence is TGTGCCAGCAGTTTAGGCCCGCAGGGGGGGGAGACCCAGTACTTC.

The rearrangement links TRBV27 to TRBJ2-7, with 10 bases identical to TRBD1. Germline-derived CDR1 and CDR2 are MNHEY and SMNVEV (reference sequence). The CDR3 runs to 14 residues. V shed 5 bases and J 6 bases; nucleotides not matched to a gene: 7. The CDR3 loop is CASSPGTGETEQYF. The CDR3 bases are TGTGCCAGCAGTCCCGGGACAGGGGAAACCGAGCAGTACTTC.

The sample holds one count of this clone. The V call is TRBV5-1, the J call TRBJ2-7; 10 bases agree with TRBD2. The CDR3 is 15 residues long. The V gene end was trimmed by 4 bases and the J gene end by 2 bases; junction bases not matched to a gene: 6. The germline V gene encodes CDR1 SGHRS and CDR2 YFSETQ. The CDR3 nucleotides are TGCGCCAGCAGCGATCTAGCGGGAGCCCCCTACGAGCAGTACTTC. This encodes CASSDLAGAPYEQYF.

This chain uses TRBV6-5 with TRBJ2-1, with 7 bases matching TRBD1. Trimming removed 5 bases from V and 14 bases from J; junction bases left unmatched: 6. CDR3 length: 11 residues. Germline V lookup: CDR1 MNHEY, CDR2 SVGAGI. In nucleotides, the CDR3 is TGTGCCAGCAGTCAGACAGGGATTAAGTTCTTC. It specifies CASSQTGIKFF.

The chain uses TRBV19 and TRBJ1-5; 7 bases line up with TRBD1. From germline, CDR1 is LNHDA and CDR2 SQIVND (reference sequence). Unmatched junction bases numbered 12, after V lost 4 bases and J lost 0 bases. There are 18 residues in the CDR3. The CDR3 region is CASSTLDRAIDSNQPQHF. For the CDR3, the DNA is TGTGCCAGTAGTACCCTAGACAGGGCGATAGATAGCAATCAGCCCCAGCATTTT.